This TCR beta chain was recovered during a study of T cells in localized non-small cell lung cancer. Study-level findings and limits: Across samples, adjacent lung featured a median around 57 of the top 100 tumor clones. The study linked higher blood T cell density to longer overall survival. It remains possible that heterogeneity exists, since only one tumor region was sequenced. Clonality of T cells reached its maximum in uninvolved adjacent lung, surpassing tumor.

Data came from immunoSEQ multiplex PCR; TCRdb stores just in-frame clones and leaves some out. The table lists roughly 4,200 clones, 38% of them singletons. About this clone itself: The antigen is unknown.

The germline CDR1 and CDR2 sequences are LNHDA and SQIVND (reference sequence). V shed 7 bases, J shed 0 bases, and the junction held 3 bases outside the gene matches. The CDR3 spans 15 residues. The TCR was taken from a woman aged 35-75 years with stage I lung adenocarcinoma. V is TRBV19 and J is TRBJ1-1; 12 bases are a match to TRBD1. This specimen consisted of lung tumor tissue, obtained before any cancer treatment. The CDR3 coding sequence is TGTGCCAGTACGGGGACAGGGGGCGTGAACACTGAAGCTTTCTTT. It specifies CASTGTGGVNTEAFF.